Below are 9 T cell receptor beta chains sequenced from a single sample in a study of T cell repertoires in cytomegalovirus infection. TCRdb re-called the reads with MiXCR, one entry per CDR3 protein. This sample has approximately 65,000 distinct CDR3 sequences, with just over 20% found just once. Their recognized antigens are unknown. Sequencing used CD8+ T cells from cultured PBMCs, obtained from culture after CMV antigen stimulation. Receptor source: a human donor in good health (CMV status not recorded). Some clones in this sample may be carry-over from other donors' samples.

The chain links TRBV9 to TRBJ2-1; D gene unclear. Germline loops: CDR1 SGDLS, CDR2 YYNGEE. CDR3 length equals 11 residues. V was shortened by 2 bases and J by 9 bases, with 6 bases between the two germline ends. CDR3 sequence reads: CASSVGFEQFF. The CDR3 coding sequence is TGTGCCAGCAGCGTTGGGTTTGAGCAGTTCTTC.

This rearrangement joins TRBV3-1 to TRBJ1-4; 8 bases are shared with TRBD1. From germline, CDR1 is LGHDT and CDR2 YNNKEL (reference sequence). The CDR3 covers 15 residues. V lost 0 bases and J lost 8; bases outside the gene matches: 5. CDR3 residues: CASSQELDRDEKLFF. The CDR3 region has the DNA TGTGCCAGCAGCCAAGAGTTGGACAGGGACGAAAAACTGTTTTTT.

Written as DNA, the CDR3 is TGTGCCAGCAGTTTTTTAATTCGGGACGGAAGCACAGATACGCAGTATTTT. It is translated as CASSFLIRDGSTDTQYF. The chain has TRBV27 and TRBJ2-3; D may be TRBD1 or TRBD2 (5 bases each). Germline-derived CDR1 and CDR2 are MNHEY and SMNVEV (reference sequence). The CDR3 has 17 residues. V was shortened by 3 bases and J by 0 bases, with 16 bases between the two germline ends.

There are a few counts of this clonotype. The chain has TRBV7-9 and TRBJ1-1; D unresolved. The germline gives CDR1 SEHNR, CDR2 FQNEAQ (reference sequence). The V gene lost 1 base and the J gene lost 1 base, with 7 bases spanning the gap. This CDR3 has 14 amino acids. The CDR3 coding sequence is TGTGCCAGCAGCTTAGTGGCACCGAACACTGAAGCTTTCTTT. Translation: CASSLVAPNTEAFF. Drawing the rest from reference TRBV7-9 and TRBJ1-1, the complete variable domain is DTGVSQNPRHKITKRGQNVTFRCDPISEHNRLYWYRQTLGQGPEFLTYFQNEAQLEKSRLLSDRFSAERPKGSFSTLEIQRTEQGDSAMYLCASSLVAPNTEAFFGQGTRLTVV.

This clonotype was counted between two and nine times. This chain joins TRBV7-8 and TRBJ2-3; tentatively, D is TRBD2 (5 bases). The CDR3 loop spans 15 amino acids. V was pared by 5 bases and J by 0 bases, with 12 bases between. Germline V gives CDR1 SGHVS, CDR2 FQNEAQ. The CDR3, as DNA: TGTGCCAGCAGCCCCGGGATGCCTAGCACAGATACGCAGTATTTT. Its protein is CASSPGMPSTDTQYF.

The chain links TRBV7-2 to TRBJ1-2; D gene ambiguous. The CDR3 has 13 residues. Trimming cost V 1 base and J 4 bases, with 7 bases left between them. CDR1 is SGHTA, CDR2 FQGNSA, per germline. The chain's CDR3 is CASSLGQVYGYTF. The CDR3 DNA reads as TGTGCCAGCAGCTTAGGCCAGGTCTATGGCTACACCTTC.

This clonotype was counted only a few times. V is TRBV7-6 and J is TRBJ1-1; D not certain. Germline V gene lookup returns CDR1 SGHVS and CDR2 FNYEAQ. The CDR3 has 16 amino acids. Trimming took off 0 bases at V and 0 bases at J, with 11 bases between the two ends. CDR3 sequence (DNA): TGTGCCAGCAGCTTAGCAACAGAGGCCATGAACACTGAAGCTTTCTTT. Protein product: CASSLATEAMNTEAFF.

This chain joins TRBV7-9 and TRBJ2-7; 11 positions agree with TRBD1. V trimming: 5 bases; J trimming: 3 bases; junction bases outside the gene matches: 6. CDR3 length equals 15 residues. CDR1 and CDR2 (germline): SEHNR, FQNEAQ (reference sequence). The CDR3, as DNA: TGTGCCAGCAGCCAGGGACAGGGGGTATTCTACGAGCAGTACTTC. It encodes CASSQGQGVFYEQYF. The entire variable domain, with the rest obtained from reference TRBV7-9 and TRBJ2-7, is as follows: DTGVSQNPRHKITKRGQNVTFRCDPISEHNRLYWYRQTLGQGPEFLTYFQNEAQLEKSRLLSDRFSAERPKGSFSTLEIQRTEQGDSAMYLCASSQGQGVFYEQYFGPGTRLTVT.

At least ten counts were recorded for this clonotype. The CDR3 DNA is TGTGCCAGCAGCATCGGGGACAGTGAAGCTTTCTTT. It yields the protein CASSIGDSEAFF. The V gene is TRBV7-4, the J gene TRBJ1-1; 7 bases align to TRBD1. Germline V gene lookup returns CDR1 SGHVT and CDR2 SQSDAQ. The CDR3 contains 12 residues. Losses at the gene ends were 5 bases for V and 7 bases for J; bases not matched to a gene: 4.